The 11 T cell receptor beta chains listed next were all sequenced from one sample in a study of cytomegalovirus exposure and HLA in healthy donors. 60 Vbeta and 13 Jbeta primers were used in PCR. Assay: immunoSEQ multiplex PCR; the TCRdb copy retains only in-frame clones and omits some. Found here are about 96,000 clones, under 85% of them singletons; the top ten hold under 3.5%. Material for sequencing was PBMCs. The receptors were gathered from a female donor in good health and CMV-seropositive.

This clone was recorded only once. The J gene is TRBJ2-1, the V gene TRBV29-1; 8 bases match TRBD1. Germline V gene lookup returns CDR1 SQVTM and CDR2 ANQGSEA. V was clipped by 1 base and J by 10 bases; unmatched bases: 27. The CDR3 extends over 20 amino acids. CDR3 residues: CSVEGLRTGLAVTYKREQFF. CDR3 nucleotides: TGCAGCGTTGAAGGCCTAAGGACAGGGTTAGCGGTGACCTATAAAAGAGAGCAGTTCTTC.

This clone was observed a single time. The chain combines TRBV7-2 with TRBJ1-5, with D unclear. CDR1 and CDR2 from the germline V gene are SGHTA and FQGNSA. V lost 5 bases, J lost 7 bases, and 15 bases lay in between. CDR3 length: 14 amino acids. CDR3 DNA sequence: TGTGCCAGCAGCCAGAGGGAGGGAAACCAGCCCCAGCATTTT. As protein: CASSQREGNQPQHF.

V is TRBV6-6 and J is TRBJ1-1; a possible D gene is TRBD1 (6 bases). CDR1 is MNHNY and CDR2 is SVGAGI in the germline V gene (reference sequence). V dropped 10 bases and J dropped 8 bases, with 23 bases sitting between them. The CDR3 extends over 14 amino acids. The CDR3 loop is CATRGSQGLKEAFF. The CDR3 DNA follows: TGTGCCACTCGCGGCTCCCAGGGGCTTAAAGAAGCTTTCTTT.

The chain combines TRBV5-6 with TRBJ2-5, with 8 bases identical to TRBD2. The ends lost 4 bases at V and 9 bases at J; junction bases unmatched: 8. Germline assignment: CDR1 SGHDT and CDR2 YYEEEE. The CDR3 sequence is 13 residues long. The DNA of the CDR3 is TGTGCCAGCAGCGCGGGACTAGTTTGGGCCCAGTACTTC. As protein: CASSAGLVWAQYF.

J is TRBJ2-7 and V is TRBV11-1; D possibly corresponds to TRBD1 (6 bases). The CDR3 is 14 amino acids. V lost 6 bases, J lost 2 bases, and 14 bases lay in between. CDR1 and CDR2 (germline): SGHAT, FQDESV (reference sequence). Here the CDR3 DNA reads TGTGCCAGCAGTCCCGGACAGATCCCCTACGAGCAGTACTTC. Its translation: CASSPGQIPYEQYF.

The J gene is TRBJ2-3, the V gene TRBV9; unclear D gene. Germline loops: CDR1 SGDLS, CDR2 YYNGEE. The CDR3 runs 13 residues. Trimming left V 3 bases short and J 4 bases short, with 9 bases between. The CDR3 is CASSGVTADTQYF. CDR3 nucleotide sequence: TGTGCCAGCAGCGGAGTTACGGCAGATACGCAGTATTTT.

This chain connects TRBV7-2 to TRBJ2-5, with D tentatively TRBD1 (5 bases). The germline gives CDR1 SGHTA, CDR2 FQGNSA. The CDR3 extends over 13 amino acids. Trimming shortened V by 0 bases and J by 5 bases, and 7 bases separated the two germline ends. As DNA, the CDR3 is TGTGCCAGCAGCTTAGCAGGGGCCGAGACCCAGTACTTC. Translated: CASSLAGAETQYF.

The CDR3 region has the DNA TGTGCCAGCAGCTTAGAGCGGGCCTACGAGCAGTACTTC. Residues: CASSLERAYEQYF. The chain couples TRBV7-6 to TRBJ2-7; a possible D gene is TRBD2 (6 bases). CDR3 size: 13 residues. The germline V and J ends were trimmed by 1 base and 2 bases, with 6 bases remaining between them. Per the germline V gene, CDR1 is SGHVS and CDR2 is FNYEAQ. Filled out from reference TRBV7-6 and TRBJ2-7, the complete variable domain reads GAGVSQSPRYKVTKRGQDVALRCDPISGHVSLYWYRQALGQGPEFLTYFNYEAQQDKSGLPNDRFSAERPEGSISTLTIQRTEQRDSAMYRCASSLERAYEQYFGPGTRLTVT.

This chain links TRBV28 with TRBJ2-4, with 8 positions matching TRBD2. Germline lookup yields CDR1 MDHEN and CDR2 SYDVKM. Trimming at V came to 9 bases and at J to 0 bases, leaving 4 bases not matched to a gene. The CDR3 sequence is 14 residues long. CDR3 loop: CASAGGLAKNIQYF. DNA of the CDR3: TGTGCCAGTGCGGGGGGATTAGCCAAAAACATTCAGTACTTC. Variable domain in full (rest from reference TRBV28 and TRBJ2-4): DVKVTQSSRYLVKRTGEKVFLECVQDMDHENMFWYRQDPGLGLRLIYFSYDVKMKEKGDIPEGYSVSREKKERFSLILESASTNQTSMYLCASAGGLAKNIQYFGAGTRLSVL.

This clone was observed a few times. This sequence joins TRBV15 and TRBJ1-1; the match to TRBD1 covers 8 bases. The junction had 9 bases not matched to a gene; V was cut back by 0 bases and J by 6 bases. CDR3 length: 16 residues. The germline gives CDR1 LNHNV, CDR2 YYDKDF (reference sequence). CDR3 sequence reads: CATSRDVAGGLAEAFF. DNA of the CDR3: TGTGCCACCAGCAGAGATGTCGCAGGGGGCTTAGCTGAAGCTTTCTTT.

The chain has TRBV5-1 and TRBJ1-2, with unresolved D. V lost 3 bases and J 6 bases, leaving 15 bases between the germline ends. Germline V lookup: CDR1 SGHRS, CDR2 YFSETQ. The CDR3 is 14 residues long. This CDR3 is CASSSPGRGDGYTF. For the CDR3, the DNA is TGCGCCAGCAGCTCCCCAGGCCGGGGAGATGGCTACACCTTC.